These T cell receptor beta chains were read from a single sample in a study of cytotoxic CD8 clonotypes in ibrutinib-treated CLL. TCRdb's copy holds only in-frame clones and misses some; the assay was immunoSEQ multiplex PCR. The repertoire holds 55,000 to 85,000 clones, with 75% to 95% as singletons. The sequencing here drew on PBMCs, taken after 12 months of ibrutinib treatment. The receptors shown here come from a human donor with chronic lymphocytic leukemia. Each CDR3 is given with its conserved first and last residue.

V: TRBV6-1; J: TRBJ1-1; CDR3: CASSEAWSMNTEAFF
V: TRBV11-2; J: TRBJ2-7; CDR3: CASSPFGGGLDQGEQYF
V: TRBV19; J: TRBJ2-1; CDR3: CASSLTSGGTYNEQFF
V: TRBV5-1; J: TRBJ2-1; CDR3: CASSLVLRANNEQFF
V: TRBV7-9; J: TRBJ2-5; CDR3: CASSSGRAGGPGTQYF
V: TRBV5-5; J: TRBJ2-7; CDR3: CASSLAAGRVDLYEQYF
V: TRBV11-2; J: TRBJ2-3; CDR3: CASSLAASGRTDTQYF
V: TRBV28; J: TRBJ1-5; CDR3: CASRGGIHQPQHF
V: TRBV28; J: TRBJ2-2; CDR3: CASYRDRDTGELFF
V: TRBV5-1; J: TRBJ2-1; CDR3: CASSLVAGGPHEQFF
V: TRBV27; J: TRBJ2-7; CDR3: CASSSVGGDEQYF
V: TRBV4-2; J: TRBJ1-1; CDR3: CASSLGTGRGTEAFF
V: TRBV28; J: TRBJ2-1; CDR3: CASSLLAGRLRENEQFF
V: TRBV11-2; J: TRBJ1-2; CDR3: CASSLDISRVEGYTF
V: TRBV10-3; J: TRBJ2-7; CDR3: CATGGGGGDEQYF
V: TRBV21-1; J: TRBJ2-5; CDR3: CASSARNWIQETQYF
V: TRBV29-1; J: TRBJ2-1; CDR3: CSVGDTGSEQFF
V: TRBV27; J: TRBJ1-5; CDR3: CASSFHGNQPQHF
V: TRBV29-1; J: TRBJ2-7; CDR3: CSPRRQGASYEQYF
V: TRBV14; J: TRBJ2-1; CDR3: CASSQERLAGGPSAYNEQFF
V: TRBV20-1; J: TRBJ1-1; CDR3: CSARRNNEAFF
V: TRBV5-4; J: TRBJ2-1; CDR3: CASTPRETGRLEQFF
V: TRBV7-9; J: TRBJ2-2; CDR3: CASSLVASTAGELFF
V: TRBV18; J: TRBJ2-3; CDR3: CASSQVGGPRTDTQYF
V: TRBV19; J: TRBJ2-7; CDR3: CASSAQLGEEQYF
V: TRBV5-6; J: TRBJ2-7; CDR3: CASSFGKYREQYF
V: TRBV5-1; J: TRBJ2-7; CDR3: CASSAPGLRDVKYF
V: TRBV13; J: TRBJ2-1; CDR3: CASSFRTSGLNEQFF
V: TRBV5-1; J: TRBJ1-5; CDR3: CASSLGADRGRGQPQHF
V: TRBV7-9; J: TRBJ2-7; CDR3: CASSQHLSSYEQYF
V: TRBV5-4; J: TRBJ1-4; CDR3: CASSSGQGYNEKLFF
V: TRBV2; J: TRBJ2-1; CDR3: CASTGDEQFF
V: TRBV7-7; J: TRBJ1-5; CDR3: CASSLGGSSGFGNQPQHF
V: TRBV7-9; J: TRBJ1-1; CDR3: CASSLDAGTNTEAFF
V: TRBV7-9; J: TRBJ2-1; CDR3: CASSETARLSHEQFF
V: TRBV5-1; J: TRBJ2-1; CDR3: CASSLVSGSYNEQFF
V: TRBV7-8; J: TRBJ2-7; CDR3: CASSLIPPQREIPSGEQYF
V: TRBV2; J: TRBJ2-7; CDR3: CASSEGTSGIYEQYF